A selection of T cell receptor beta chains follows, all from one sample in a study of blood T cell repertoires in COVID-19. TCRdb keeps only in-frame clones here, not all; method: immunoSEQ multiplex PCR. The table lists about 250,000 clones, roughly 90% of them singletons. Sample: peripheral blood. These receptors were taken from a woman aged 55-69 years with COVID-19, enrolled during active disease. CDR3s include the opening cysteine and the closing phenylalanine or tryptophan. The order of the fields is clone size, J gene, V gene, D gene, CDR3 protein, CDR3 DNA. D genes are given only for firm matches. Where a row states a size, it is once, few, many or the class of an expanded clone; other rows omit it.

clone size: NA
J gene: TRBJ1-2
V gene: TRBV11-2
D gene: TRBD1
CDR3 protein: CASSLFHWGQGNYGYTF
CDR3 DNA: TGTGCCAGCAGCTTATTCCATTGGGGACAGGGTAACTATGGCTACACCTTC

clone size: NA
J gene: TRBJ1-2
V gene: TRBV5-1
D gene: TRBD1
CDR3 protein: CASSLQGAEGGYTF
CDR3 DNA: TGCGCCAGCAGCTTACAGGGGGCTGAGGGTGGCTACACCTTC

clone size: NA
J gene: TRBJ1-5
V gene: TRBV7-8
D gene: NA
CDR3 protein: CASSLARHRNQPQHF
CDR3 DNA: TGTGCCAGCAGCTTAGCGCGGCATCGCAATCAGCCCCAGCATTTT

clone size: few
J gene: TRBJ2-7
V gene: TRBV11-2
D gene: NA
CDR3 protein: CASSITQGYEQYF
CDR3 DNA: TGTGCCAGCAGCATAACACAGGGTTACGAGCAGTACTTC

clone size: NA
J gene: TRBJ1-4
V gene: TRBV19
D gene: TRBD1
CDR3 protein: CATGWDRRNEKLFF
CDR3 DNA: TGTGCCACAGGCTGGGACAGGCGTAATGAAAAACTGTTTTTT

clone size: NA
J gene: TRBJ2-3
V gene: TRBV6-2/TRBV6-3
D gene: TRBD2
CDR3 protein: CASSPPVAGFDTQYF
CDR3 DNA: TGTGCCAGCAGCCCCCCGGTAGCGGGGTTCGATACGCAGTATTTT

clone size: NA
J gene: TRBJ1-4
V gene: TRBV3-1/TRBV3-2
D gene: TRBD1
CDR3 protein: CASSPGQGYEKLFF
CDR3 DNA: TGTGCCAGCAGCCCGGGACAGGGGTATGAAAAACTGTTTTTT

clone size: NA
J gene: TRBJ1-5
V gene: TRBV7-8
D gene: NA
CDR3 protein: CASSIRGGRTRSNQPQHF
CDR3 DNA: TGTGCCAGCAGTATAAGAGGAGGGAGGACCCGTAGCAATCAGCCCCAGCATTTT

clone size: once
J gene: TRBJ2-3
V gene: TRBV11-2
D gene: NA
CDR3 protein: CASSLVAARGTQYF
CDR3 DNA: TGTGCCAGCAGCTTAGTAGCGGCTCGGGGCACGCAGTATTTT

clone size: once
J gene: TRBJ2-7
V gene: TRBV12-3/TRBV12-4
D gene: NA
CDR3 protein: CASSGGYEQYF
CDR3 DNA: TGTGCCAGCAGCGGAGGTTACGAGCAGTACTTC

clone size: NA
J gene: TRBJ1-2
V gene: TRBV10-3
D gene: TRBD1
CDR3 protein: CAISDRGSARGYTF
CDR3 DNA: TGTGCCATCAGCGACAGGGGAAGTGCGAGAGGCTACACCTTC

clone size: NA
J gene: TRBJ1-1
V gene: TRBV4-1
D gene: NA
CDR3 protein: CASSQTSSRGKEAFF
CDR3 DNA: TGCGCCAGCAGCCAAACCTCCAGTCGGGGAAAAGAAGCTTTCTTT

clone size: NA
J gene: TRBJ1-2
V gene: TRBV24-1
D gene: TRBD1
CDR3 protein: CATSDDGGQGAAYGYTF
CDR3 DNA: TGTGCCACCAGTGATGACGGGGGACAGGGGGCCGCCTATGGCTACACCTTC

clone size: NA
J gene: TRBJ1-5
V gene: TRBV6-2/TRBV6-3
D gene: TRBD1
CDR3 protein: CASSTWTGGVGQPQHF
CDR3 DNA: TGTGCCAGCAGTACTTGGACAGGGGGCGTGGGTCAGCCCCAGCATTTT

clone size: few
J gene: TRBJ1-2
V gene: TRBV7-2
D gene: NA
CDR3 protein: CASSPNSYGYTF
CDR3 DNA: TGTGCCAGCAGCCCCAACAGCTATGGCTACACCTTC

clone size: NA
J gene: TRBJ2-1
V gene: TRBV19
D gene: NA
CDR3 protein: CASGLLSSYNEQFF
CDR3 DNA: TGTGCCAGTGGACTTTTAAGCTCCTACAATGAGCAGTTCTTC

clone size: NA
J gene: TRBJ1-6
V gene: TRBV3-1/TRBV3-2
D gene: TRBD1
CDR3 protein: CASSQGGTGGSPLHF
CDR3 DNA: TGTGCCAGCAGCCAAGGCGGGACAGGGGGATCACCCCTCCACTTT

clone size: NA
J gene: TRBJ1-4
V gene: TRBV5-4
D gene: NA
CDR3 protein: CASSLQDLNEKLFF
CDR3 DNA: TGTGCCAGCAGCTTACAGGATCTTAATGAAAAACTGTTTTTT

clone size: NA
J gene: TRBJ1-1
V gene: TRBV12-3/TRBV12-4
D gene: TRBD1
CDR3 protein: CASSSTGGSEAFF
CDR3 DNA: TGTGCCAGCAGTTCGACAGGGGGTAGTGAAGCTTTCTTT

clone size: once
J gene: TRBJ1-3
V gene: TRBV19
D gene: TRBD1
CDR3 protein: CASSSWDSSGNTIYF
CDR3 DNA: TGTGCCAGTAGTTCCTGGGACAGCTCTGGAAACACCATATATTTT